This T cell receptor beta chain was found in a study of shared clonotypes between healthy human individuals. Regarding this clone: This specimen includes other DNA sequences encoding the same CDR3.

The germline V gene encodes CDR1 SQVTM and CDR2 ANQGSEA. The CDR3 is 11 amino acids. The V and J ends lost 3 bases and 6 bases respectively, with 8 bases between them. Naivety among CD8 cells was defined by CD45RO negativity and positive CCR7 selection, thereby excluding terminally differentiated effector memory CD45RA+ cells. The repertoire was sequenced with immunoSEQ multiplex PCR; TCRdb's copy has only in-frame clones and lacks some. Among more than 2 million clones listed, about 95% were seen once. The origin of this receptor is a man aged 18 to 35 in good health. V gene TRBV29-1 combines with J gene TRBJ1-1; unclear D gene. The sequenced sample consisted of naive CD8+ T cells sorted from blood. CDR3 in amino acids: CSVDRGAEAFF. The DNA for the CDR3 is TGCAGCGTTGACCGTGGGGCTGAAGCTTTCTTT.